What follows are 20 T cell receptor beta chains derived from one specimen sequenced in a study of cytomegalovirus exposure and HLA in healthy donors. The PCR contained 60 Vbeta and 13 Jbeta primers. Data came from immunoSEQ multiplex PCR; TCRdb stores just in-frame clones and leaves some out. Seen here are roughly 130,000 clones, 8.5% to 10% observed once, and the top ten hold 5.5%. Material: PBMCs. Receptor source: a man aged 35-49 years in good health and CMV-seronegative.

This clone was seen more than once but under ten times. V gene TRBV27 combines with J gene TRBJ1-3; D ambiguous. V lost 3 bases to trimming and J lost 0 bases, with 9 bases between them. Germline V gene lookup returns CDR1 MNHEY and CDR2 SMNVEV (reference sequence). The CDR3 is 15 residues long. The CDR3 reads CASSLSPHSGNTIYF. The CDR3 coding sequence is TGTGCCAGCAGTTTGAGCCCGCACTCTGGAAACACCATATATTTT.

The rearrangement uses TRBV28 and TRBJ1-6; possible D gene TRBD1, 5 bases. Looked up from germline, CDR1 is MDHEN and CDR2 is SYDVKM. Trimming took off 2 bases at V and 6 bases at J, with 5 bases between the two ends. CDR3 size: 13 residues. The DNA of the CDR3 is TGTGCCAGCAGTTTAGGGGCTAATTCACCCCTCCACTTT. Amino acid sequence: CASSLGANSPLHF. The whole variable domain, remainder taken from reference TRBV28 and TRBJ1-6, is DVKVTQSSRYLVKRTGEKVFLECVQDMDHENMFWYRQDPGLGLRLIYFSYDVKMKEKGDIPEGYSVSREKKERFSLILESASTNQTSMYLCASSLGANSPLHFGNGTRLTVT.

Only a few counts were recorded for this clone. This chain links TRBV5-5 with TRBJ1-1; TRBD1 agrees at 10 bases. Germline V CDR1 and CDR2: SGHKS, YYEKEE (reference sequence). V was pared by 4 bases and J by 5 bases, with 5 bases of the junction left unmatched. CDR3 length: 14 amino acids. The CDR3 sequence is CASSGTGAGTEAFF. The CDR3 DNA reads as TGTGCCAGCAGCGGGACAGGGGCTGGTACTGAAGCTTTCTTT.

CDR3 region: CASSHAGGLKSYEQYF. In DNA, the CDR3 is TGTGCCAGCAGCCACGCCGGAGGGCTGAAGTCCTACGAGCAGTACTTC. The gene calls are TRBV7-8 and TRBJ2-7; tentatively, D is TRBD2 (6 bases). V lost 5 bases, J lost 1 base, and 18 bases lay in between. The V gene's germline CDR1 is SGHVS and CDR2 FQNEAQ. This CDR3 has 16 residues.

The V call is TRBV5-6, the J call TRBJ2-3; 7 bases are shared with TRBD2. The V gene end was trimmed by 3 bases and the J gene end by 3 bases; junction bases not matched to a gene: 4. Germline CDR1 and CDR2: SGHDT and YYEEEE. CDR3 size: 14 residues. CDR3 bases: TGTGCCAGCAGCTCTGCTAGCGGTACAGATACGCAGTATTTT. As protein: CASSSASGTDTQYF.

The chain uses TRBV5-6 and TRBJ2-2; weak D call: TRBD2 (5 bases). The CDR3 runs 14 residues. Germline CDR1 is SGHDT and CDR2 is YYEEEE. V was shortened by 0 bases and J by 4 bases, with 7 bases between the two germline ends. The CDR3: CASSLALGTGELFF. In DNA form, the CDR3 reads TGTGCCAGCAGCTTGGCACTAGGCACCGGGGAGCTGTTTTTT.

This clone was seen more than once but under ten times. The chain couples TRBV6-5 to TRBJ1-5; D is unresolved. Germline V gene sequence: CDR1 MNHEY, CDR2 SVGAGI. V was clipped by 5 bases and J by 2 bases, with 7 bases between them. The CDR3 spans 13 residues. This chain's CDR3 is CASSKGGNQPQHF. In DNA form, the CDR3 reads TGTGCCAGCAGTAAGGGAGGCAATCAGCCCCAGCATTTT.

The DNA of the CDR3 is TGTGCCAGCAGCTTCGGCGGGGCCTACTCCTACAATGAGCAGTTCTTC. Encoded protein: CASSFGGAYSYNEQFF. This sequence joins TRBV5-6 and TRBJ2-1, with D perhaps matching TRBD2 (6 bases). V was cut by 2 bases and J by 0 bases, with 12 bases left in between. CDR1 and CDR2 (germline): SGHDT, YYEEEE. The CDR3 is 16 residues long.

This rearrangement joins TRBV2 to TRBJ1-5, with unresolved D. The germline CDR1 and CDR2 sequences are SNHLY and FYNNEI. Trimming took 2 bases from V and 3 from J, leaving 8 bases between them. This CDR3 is 14 amino acids long. The CDR3 coding sequence is TGTGCCAGCAGTGAACTAGAGGTCAATCAGCCCCAGCATTTT. Protein product: CASSELEVNQPQHF.

This clone was detected only a few times. The V gene is TRBV30, the J gene TRBJ1-2; D gene ambiguous. Germline CDR1 reads GTSNPN; CDR2 reads SVGIG (reference sequence). The CDR3 totals 15 residues. V shed 0 bases and J shed 3 bases, with 14 bases lying between them. CDR3: CAWSVPRSLHYGYTF. DNA for the CDR3: TGTGCCTGGAGTGTACCGCGATCCCTGCACTATGGCTACACCTTC.

This chain uses TRBV4-3 with TRBJ1-1; 9 nucleotides align to TRBD1. V dropped 3 bases and J dropped 1; count of bases not matched to a gene: 0. The CDR3 covers 14 residues. Germline V gene data show CDR1 as LGHNA and CDR2 as YSLEER. The CDR3 reads CASSQGQGNTEAFF. In nucleotides, the CDR3 is TGCGCCAGCAGCCAGGGACAGGGGAACACTGAAGCTTTCTTT.

This clone was counted between two and nine times. This rearrangement joins TRBV2 to TRBJ2-7, with no clear D. Per germline, CDR1 SNHLY and CDR2 FYNNEI. This CDR3 spans 18 amino acids. V was clipped by 4 bases and J by 5 bases, with 27 bases between them. The CDR3 protein is CASSVQPPKTMGPNEQYF. For the CDR3, the DNA is TGTGCCAGCAGTGTCCAACCCCCGAAGACGATGGGCCCGAACGAGCAGTACTTC.

This clone was detected a few times. The CDR3 is CASRTFGRGYEQYF. CDR3 DNA: TGTGCCAGCAGGACGTTCGGCAGGGGATACGAGCAGTACTTC. The rearrangement links TRBV5-4 to TRBJ2-7; D is perhaps TRBD1 (6 bases). There are 14 residues in the CDR3. Germline assignment: CDR1 SGHNT and CDR2 YYREEE (reference sequence). With 5 bases removed from V and 4 bases from J, the gap between germline ends came to 16 bases. The whole variable domain, filled in from reference TRBV5-4 and TRBJ2-7, reads ETGVTQSPTHLIKTRGQQVTLRCSSQSGHNTVSWYQQALGQGPQFIFQYYREEENGRGNFPPRFSGLQFPNYSSELNVNALELDDSALYLCASRTFGRGYEQYFGPGTRLTVT.

The table lists this clone with a few counts. J is TRBJ2-3 and V is TRBV7-3; D remains ambiguous. Germline lookup yields CDR1 SGHTA and CDR2 FQGTGA. CDR3 length equals 13 residues. Trimming cost V 3 bases and J 5 bases, with 9 bases left between them. The CDR3 here is CASSLSRRDTQYF. The CDR3 DNA sequence: TGTGCCAGCAGCTTGAGTAGGAGAGATACGCAGTATTTT.

This clone was counted only a few times. The chain combines TRBV5-4 with TRBJ1-2, with D possibly being TRBD1 (6 bases). The CDR3 is 12 residues long. Trimming took off 9 bases at V and 2 bases at J, with 11 bases between the two ends. Looked up from germline, CDR1 is SGHNT and CDR2 is YYREEE (reference sequence). The CDR3 here is CATGTGNYGYTF. The CDR3, as DNA: TGTGCCACGGGTACAGGGAACTATGGCTACACCTTC.

This clone was counted a few times. The chain is built from TRBV7-3 and TRBJ2-1; D is possibly TRBD2 (5 bases). This CDR3 spans 13 amino acids. With 1 base removed from V and 10 bases from J, the gap between germline ends came to 11 bases. Germline loops: CDR1 SGHTA, CDR2 FQGTGA. In DNA, the CDR3 is TGTGCCAGCAGCTTAATCCCGGGGAGAGAGCAGTTCTTC. Its protein is CASSLIPGREQFF.

This clone came up a few times. V is TRBV4-3 and J is TRBJ2-7, with 9 bases lining up with TRBD1. V shed 4 bases and J 3 bases; nucleotides not matched to a gene: 7. The CDR3 loop spans 15 amino acids. Germline CDR1 and CDR2: LGHNA and YSLEER. CDR3 bases: TGCGCCAGCAGCCTGGGACAGGGTCCCTACTACGAGCAGTACTTC. It translates to CASSLGQGPYYEQYF.

This clone has just a few counts. The chain has TRBV27 and TRBJ1-6; D is possibly TRBD1 (5 bases). The CDR3 runs 14 residues. V lost 3 bases and J 9 bases, leaving 12 bases between the germline ends. CDR1 MNHEY and CDR2 SMNVEV come from the germline V gene (reference sequence). CDR3 nucleotide sequence: TGTGCCAGCAGTTTTCGCGGGGACGGTTCACCCCTCCACTTT. Translated: CASSFRGDGSPLHF.

The CDR3 DNA reads TGTGCCAGCAGCGTAGGGGATAGCGGGTCTAGCACAGATACGCAGTATTTT. Translation: CASSVGDSGSSTDTQYF. This chain joins TRBV9 and TRBJ2-3, with TRBD2 matching over 7 bases. The CDR3 extends over 17 amino acids. The germline gives CDR1 SGDLS, CDR2 YYNGEE. J gave up 0 bases and V 0 bases, and 7 bases lay outside the gene matches.

This clone came up a few times. This chain joins TRBV19 and TRBJ1-1; D uncertain. The CDR3 is 14 amino acids. V gave up 4 bases and J gave up 2 bases, with 11 bases separating them. Germline V gene lookup returns CDR1 LNHDA and CDR2 SQIVND (reference sequence). Here the CDR3 reads CASSTVQTNTEAFF. The CDR3 DNA reads as TGTGCCAGTAGTACGGTTCAGACTAACACTGAAGCTTTCTTT.